The rows below give T cell receptor beta chains drawn from one sample of a study of shared clonotypes between healthy human individuals. Profiled with immunoSEQ multiplex PCR; TCRdb holds only in-frame clones, not every one. Here the sample spans about 820,000 clones, about 91% being singletons. Input material: naive CD8+ T cells sorted from blood. These receptors were collected from a man between 25 and 39 years old in good health. Each CDR3 is given with its conserved first and last residue. A D gene is named only where the DNA matches it firmly. Clone size, where shown, is once, few, many, or a class for clones that have expanded.

v_gene	j_gene	d_gene	abundance	CDR3nt	CDR3aa
TRBV27	TRBJ2-7	-	-	TGTGCCAGCAGTACGGATTCAAGGAGCTACGAGCAGTACTTC	CASSTDSRSYEQYF
TRBV11-3	TRBJ2-1	-	-	TGTGCCAGCAGCTTCCGGGATCACAATGAGCAGTTCTTC	CASSFRDHNEQFF
TRBV30	TRBJ2-3	-	-	TGTGCCTGGAGTCCACCTTGGCGATCCGCAGATACGCAGTATTTT	CAWSPPWRSADTQYF
TRBV5-7	TRBJ2-2	TRBD1	once	TGTGCCAGCAGCAACCACAGGGGTTGGTCCAACACCGGGGAGCTGTTTTTT	CASSNHRGWSNTGELFF
TRBV10-3	TRBJ2-7	TRBD2	-	TGTGCCATCAGTTCCCCCCCCTCCAGCGGGAGAGCCATCGAGCAGTACTTC	CAISSPPSSGRAIEQYF
TRBV9	TRBJ2-5	TRBD1	-	TGTGCCAGCAGCACTGGGACAGGGGTGGAGACCCAGTACTTC	CASSTGTGVETQYF
TRBV15	TRBJ1-5	-	-	TGTGCCACCAGCAGAGGGACGATCCAGCAGCCCCAGCATTTT	CATSRGTIQQPQHF
TRBV4-3	TRBJ2-7	TRBD2	-	TGCGCCAGCAGCCAAGATCACGGGGCTAGCGGGACCTACGAGCAGTACTTC	CASSQDHGASGTYEQYF
TRBV7-8	TRBJ2-1	-	-	TGTGCCAGCAGCAGCCAGAACAGGGTTAAGGGTGAGCAGTTCTTC	CASSSQNRVKGEQFF
TRBV27	TRBJ2-3	-	-	TGTGCCAGCAGTTTATCACGCGTTGTACCAGGCGGTACGCAGTATTTT	CASSLSRVVPGGTQYF
TRBV7-8	TRBJ2-1	TRBD2	once	TGTGCCAGCAGCATTTGGACTAGCGGGAGTGGTGAGCAGTTCTTC	CASSIWTSGSGEQFF
TRBV7-8	TRBJ2-1	-	-	TGTGCCAGCAGCTTGACAGAGGGTTTCGGTGAGCAGTTCTTC	CASSLTEGFGEQFF
TRBV5-6	TRBJ1-1	-	-	TGTGCCAGCAGCTTGGCCGAGAGGGGAGACACTGAAGCTTTCTTT	CASSLAERGDTEAFF
TRBV27	TRBJ2-7	-	-	TGTGCCAGCAGTTTTCAGACAGGTTTCGAGCAGTACTTC	CASSFQTGFEQYF
TRBV7-3	TRBJ2-3	TRBD2	-	TGTGCCAGCAGCCCGTCGACTAGCGGGAGCGCAGATACGCAGTATTTT	CASSPSTSGSADTQYF
TRBV4-1	TRBJ1-4	-	-	TGCGCCAGCAGCCAAGAGTACAGTCTTAATGAAAAACTGTTTTTT	CASSQEYSLNEKLFF
TRBV5-6	TRBJ1-1	-	-	TGTGCCAGCATGGGGTTGAACACTGAAGCTTTCTTT	CASMGLNTEAFF
TRBV9	TRBJ2-7	-	-	TGTGCCAGCAGCGTAGAAGTCAGCCCCTACGAGCAGTACTTC	CASSVEVSPYEQYF
TRBV29-1	TRBJ2-1	TRBD2	-	TGCAGCGTTCTAGCGGCTAGCTACAATGAGCAGTTCTTC	CSVLAASYNEQFF
TRBV6-6	TRBJ2-1	TRBD2	-	TGTGCCAGCAGGGCGGGGGGCAATGAGCAGTTCTTC	CASRAGGNEQFF
TRBV2	TRBJ2-1	-	-	TGTGCCAGCAGTGATGCGACCGGAACCTACAATGAGCAGTTCTTC	CASSDATGTYNEQFF
TRBV27	TRBJ1-2	-	-	TGTGCCAGCAGTCCCGGGACAATGGATGGCTACACCTTC	CASSPGTMDGYTF
TRBV7-9	TRBJ2-7	TRBD1	-	TGTGCCAGCAGCTCCTACCGACAGGGGGACTCCTACGAGCAGTACTTC	CASSSYRQGDSYEQYF
TRBV6-5	TRBJ2-2	-	-	TGTGCCAGCAGTTACCAAGGGATCACCGGGGAGCTGTTTTTT	CASSYQGITGELFF
TRBV14	TRBJ2-1	-	-	TGTGCCAGCAGCCCCACTGATGGGCAAATTTGGAATGAGCAGTTCTTC	CASSPTDGQIWNEQFF
TRBV19	TRBJ2-7	-	-	TGTGCCAGTAGTATATCGCACGGCTACTACGAGCAGTACTTC	CASSISHGYYEQYF
TRBV7-9	TRBJ1-2	-	-	TGTGCCAGCAGCTTACCCCGGGACTACACCTTC	CASSLPRDYTF
TRBV19	TRBJ1-4	TRBD1	-	TGTGCCAGTAGTTCGGGAGGGGGCGAAAAACTGTTTTTT	CASSSGGGEKLFF
TRBV4-1	TRBJ2-7	TRBD2	-	TGCGCCAGCAGCCAAGAGACTAGCGCCTACACCGGGTACGAGCAGTACTTC	CASSQETSAYTGYEQYF
TRBV27	TRBJ2-7	-	-	TGTGCCAGCAGCTACAGGGATCCGAAAGAGCAGTACTTC	CASSYRDPKEQYF
TRBV6-4	TRBJ1-5	-	-	TGTGCCAACATATTACTGACACGAAGCATCAATCAGCCCCAGCATTTT	CANILLTRSINQPQHF
TRBV5-1	TRBJ2-7	-	-	TGCGCCAGCAGCTTGGCCCAGGGGAGCTCCTACGAGCAGTACTTC	CASSLAQGSSYEQYF
TRBV29-1	TRBJ1-4	TRBD1	-	TGCAGCGTTGGACAGGGTGGAGGGGAAAAACTGTTTTTT	CSVGQGGGEKLFF
TRBV11-2	TRBJ2-7	-	-	TGTGCCAGCAGCTCACCGGGAGCGTACTCCTACGAGCAGTACTTC	CASSSPGAYSYEQYF
TRBV5-1	TRBJ2-7	-	-	TGCGCCAGCAGCTTGAGAGGACAGAACTACGAGCAGTACTTC	CASSLRGQNYEQYF
TRBV9	TRBJ1-1	-	-	TGTGCCAGCAGCGTAGACGAGGGAAACACTGAAGCTTTCTTT	CASSVDEGNTEAFF
TRBV29-1	TRBJ1-1	-	-	TGCAGCGTTGAACAGGGAGTGAACACTGAAGCTTTCTTT	CSVEQGVNTEAFF
TRBV29-1	TRBJ2-1	TRBD2	-	TGCAGCGCGGGCGGGAGCTTGGGTAATGAGCAGTTCTTC	CSAGGSLGNEQFF